Below are 11 T cell receptor beta chains sequenced from a single sample in a study of T-cell reconstitution after alpha-beta-depleted transplantation in children. Researchers prepared the TCRbeta library using unique molecular identifiers, the study reports. One entry per CDR3 protein, called by TCRdb with MiXCR from the PCR reads. Here the sample spans over 200,000 distinct CDR3 sequences, approximately 10% being singletons. This sample comprised PBMCs, obtained before TCRalphabeta/CD19-depleted stem cell transplant. Receptors originate from a child younger than two with acute myeloid leukemia, due to receive a stem cell transplant.

The rearrangement joins TRBV20-1 to TRBJ2-5; 7 bases align to TRBD1. Unmatched junction bases numbered 8, after V lost 6 bases and J lost 4 bases. Germline V lookup: CDR1 DFQATT, CDR2 SNEGSKA (reference sequence). The CDR3 totals 13 residues. The CDR3 region has the DNA TGCAGTGCCCCTCTACAGGGGTTAGAGACCCAGTACTTC. It translates to CSAPLQGLETQYF.

This clonotype has ten or more counts. This chain uses TRBV12-3 or TRBV12-4 with TRBJ2-6; no clear D. V dropped 8 bases and J dropped 3 bases, with 5 bases sitting between them. This CDR3 comprises 12 residues. The CDR3 spells CASLSGANVLTF. DNA for the CDR3: TGTGCCAGCTTAAGTGGGGCCAACGTCCTGACTTTC.

This clonotype was observed many times. The chain recombines TRBV20-1 with TRBJ2-2; 7 positions match TRBD2. V trimming: 0 bases; J trimming: 3 bases; junction bases outside the gene matches: 7. The CDR3 sequence is 16 residues long. Germline V gene lookup returns CDR1 DFQATT and CDR2 SNEGSKA (reference sequence). CDR3 residues: CSAREGGSGYTGELFF. In DNA form, the CDR3 reads TGCAGTGCTAGAGAGGGCGGGAGCGGTTACACCGGGGAGCTGTTTTTT.

This clonotype was seen at least ten times. The chain has TRBV4-2 and TRBJ2-7; 8 nucleotides align to TRBD2. The ends lost 4 bases at V and 2 bases at J; junction bases unmatched: 1. The germline V gene encodes CDR1 LGHNA and CDR2 YNFKEQ. The CDR3 runs to 13 residues. The CDR3 loop is CASSPGLAYEQYF. The CDR3 bases are TGTGCCAGCAGCCCGGGACTAGCCTACGAGCAGTACTTC.

This clonotype was counted at least ten times. The V gene is TRBV7-1, the J gene TRBJ2-2; D may match TRBD1 or TRBD2 (5 bases each). TRBV7-1 is identified as an open reading frame with a role that is uncertain. CDR3 length: 16 amino acids. V lost 3 bases and J 4 bases, leaving 15 bases between the germline ends. CDR3 coding DNA: TGTGCCAGCAGCTCGGGGACGTTGACCGTCACCGGGGAGCTGTTTTTT. This sequence encodes CASSSGTLTVTGELFF.

This clonotype appeared many times. This chain connects TRBV20-1 to TRBJ2-1; possibly TRBD2 for D (5 bases). This CDR3 region has 14 residues. V was shortened by 2 bases and J by 3 bases, with 11 bases between the two germline ends. Germline assignment: CDR1 DFQATT and CDR2 SNEGSKA (reference sequence). CDR3 amino acids: CSARRLADYNEQFF. CDR3 DNA sequence: TGCAGTGCTAGACGGCTAGCTGACTACAATGAGCAGTTCTTC.

For this clonotype: This sequence may be a read error, since a much larger clone differs from it by one base. The CDR3 nucleotides are TGTGCCAGCAGACAGGGGGTAGAAGGTGGCGACACCTTC. Translation: CASRQGVEGGDTF. The chain couples TRBV28 to TRBJ1-2; 8 bases are shared with TRBD1. Germline V lookup: CDR1 MDHEN, CDR2 SYDVKM. CDR3 size: 13 residues.

Ten or more counts support this clonotype. V gene TRBV7-3 combines with J gene TRBJ2-2; TRBD1 aligns across 10 bases. Per the germline V gene, CDR1 is SGHTA and CDR2 is FQGTGA. With 6 bases clipped from V and 5 bases from J, the junction kept 12 bases outside the gene matches. The CDR3 spans 17 residues. In DNA form, the CDR3 reads TGTGCCAGCAGAGACGAAGGCGGGACAGGGGTGACCGGGGAGCTGTTTTTT. The encoded protein is CASRDEGGTGVTGELFF.

A note on this clonotype: Given a much more abundant clone one base away, this may be a read error. This sequence joins TRBV11-2 and TRBJ2-1, with 12 bases aligning to TRBD2. The CDR3 is made up of 19 amino acids. Germline V CDR1 and CDR2: SGHAT, FQNNGV. The V gene end was trimmed by 1 base and the J gene end by 5 bases; junction bases not matched to a gene: 12. CDR3: CASSLGFGSSGRADNEQFF. CDR3 DNA: TGTGCCAGCAGCTTAGGTTTTGGGTCTAGCGGGAGGGCCGACAATGAGCAGTTCTTC. The full variable domain, its missing parts supplied by reference TRBV11-2 and TRBJ2-1, is EAGVAQSPRYKIIEKRQSVAFWCNPISGHATLYWYQQILGQGPKLLIQFQNNGVVDDSQLPKDRFSAERLKGVDSTLKIQPAKLEDSAVYLCASSLGFGSSGRADNEQFFGPGTRLTVL.

On this clonotype: A much larger clone sits a single nucleotide away, making a read error possible. The rearrangement uses TRBV28 and TRBJ2-1; 7 bases are a match to TRBD1. The V gene end was trimmed by 6 bases and the J gene end by 15 bases; junction bases not matched to a gene: 23. Germline CDR1 MDHEN, CDR2 SYDVKM. This CDR3 has 16 residues. The CDR3, as DNA: TGTGCCAGCAGCCGAATCTGGGACAGCACTACGATGAGCAGGTTCTTC. It codes for CASSRIWDSTTMSRFF.

This clonotype was detected ten times or more. The chain links TRBV5-1 to TRBJ2-4; TRBD2 is a possible D gene (6 bases). The germline gives CDR1 SGHRS, CDR2 YFSETQ. Trimming shortened V by 0 bases and J by 10 bases, and 11 bases separated the two germline ends. The CDR3 sequence is 13 residues long. The CDR3 sequence: CASSLGQGGIQYF. CDR3 DNA sequence: TGCGCCAGCAGCTTGGGGCAGGGAGGAATTCAGTACTTC.